One sample yielded the 4 T cell receptor beta chains listed below, sequenced in a study of blood T cell repertoires in COVID-19 (dated by TCRdb to about 2020). Libraries were built with the immunoSEQ multiplex PCR assay. As stored in TCRdb, this immuneACCESS dataset retains in-frame rearrangements with V and J assigned. A fraction of the clones does not appear; measured against another copy, unresolved V genes explain less than half of the discrepancy, and the remainder lacks a known reason. The sample records under 250,000 clones, about 86% of which are singletons. Of the sample, 7% to 10% is held by the ten largest clones. The source material was peripheral blood. These receptors were obtained from a woman aged 50 to 60 with acute or convalescent COVID-19.

This clone was found once. The chain employs TRBV24-1 and TRBJ2-3; D perhaps matches TRBD2 (5 bases). Per the germline V gene, CDR1 is KGHDR and CDR2 is SFDVKD. Trimming left V 4 bases short and J 0 bases short, with 16 bases between. CDR3 size: 17 residues. CDR3 bases: TGTGCCACCAGTGACTACAAAACTAGGGATAGCACAGATACGCAGTATTTT. Protein sequence: CATSDYKTRDSTDTQYF.

The chain is built from TRBV2 and TRBJ1-2; 7 bases fit TRBD1. CDR3 length: 14 residues. With V trimmed by 1 base and J by 1 base, 0 bases remained unmatched. Germline assignment: CDR1 SNHLY and CDR2 FYNNEI. This chain's CDR3 is CASSEDRGNYGYTF. The DNA of the CDR3 is TGTGCCAGCAGTGAAGACAGGGGTAACTATGGCTACACCTTC.

This chain connects TRBV5-6 to TRBJ2-3; 7 bases match TRBD2. Per the germline V gene, CDR1 is SGHDT and CDR2 is YYEEEE. The V segment lost 0 bases and the J segment 1 base; nucleotides outside the gene matches: 5. The CDR3 covers 16 residues. CDR3 sequence reads: CASSLVWEGGTDTQYF. CDR3 DNA sequence: TGTGCCAGCAGCTTGGTGTGGGAGGGTGGCACAGATACGCAGTATTTT.

The rearrangement joins TRBV2 to TRBJ1-1, with 11 positions matching TRBD1. Germline values: CDR1 SNHLY, CDR2 FYNNEI. The CDR3 is 15 amino acids. Trimming at V came to 4 bases and at J to 6 bases, leaving 7 bases not matched to a gene. The CDR3 here is CASSGPLGQGAEAFF. CDR3 in DNA: TGTGCCAGCAGTGGACCCCTGGGACAGGGGGCTGAAGCTTTCTTT.